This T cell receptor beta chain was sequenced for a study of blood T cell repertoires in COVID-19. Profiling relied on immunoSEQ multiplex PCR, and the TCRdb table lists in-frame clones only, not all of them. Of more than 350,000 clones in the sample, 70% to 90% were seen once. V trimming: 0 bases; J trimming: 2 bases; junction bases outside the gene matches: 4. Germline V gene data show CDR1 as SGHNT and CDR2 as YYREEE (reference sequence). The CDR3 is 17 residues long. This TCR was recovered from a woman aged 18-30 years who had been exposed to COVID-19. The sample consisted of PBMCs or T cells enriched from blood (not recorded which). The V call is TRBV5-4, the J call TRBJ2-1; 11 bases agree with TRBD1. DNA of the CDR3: TGTGCCAGCAGCTTGGAGGACAGGGGGCCGCCCTACAATGAGCAGTTCTTC. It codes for CASSLEDRGPPYNEQFF.